This T cell receptor beta chain was observed in a study of human CD4 T cells and Enterobacteriaceae (TCRdb year 2020). General findings and caveats noted by the study authors: The reactivity of ex vivo clonotypes was inferred solely through the matching of nucleotide sequences to CFSE-low cultures from the same donors. Compared with specific clonotypes, broadly cross-reactive clonotypes seemed more expanded ex vivo, with 11 of 19 and 21 of 34 falling in the top 5%.

On a FACSAria III, memory CD4+ T cells were FACS-sorted to over 95% purity, defined as all CD4+ cells except CD45RA+CCR7+CD95- naive cells. Blood from healthy donors came from blood donation centers in Switzerland. Total CD4+ T cells and monocytes were enriched by positive selection with CD4 and CD14 magnetic microbeads. Before sorting, CD8+, CD14+, CD16+, CD56+, CD19+ and CD25-bright cells were excluded. To assess in vivo expansion of bacteria-reactive clonotypes, total memory CD4+ T cells from two blood donors were sequenced directly ex vivo. Peripheral blood mononuclear cells were isolated from donor blood using Ficoll-Paque Plus. As for this clone: No cognate antigen has been identified for it. The sample holds no much larger clone one base away, and base qualities are not on file.

V is pared back by 5 bases and J by 0 bases, with 4 bases lying between the germline termini. The CDR3, cysteine through phenylalanine, is 11 amino acids long. Of the read, only the CDR3 DNA is kept; its 33 bases are in frame from base 1. Reading the germline V gene (reference sequence) gives CDR1 DFQATT and CDR2 SNEGSKA. Ex vivo total memory CD4+ samples were sequenced at deep level, with detection sensitivity of one cell in 200,000. The QIAamp DNA Micro Kit was used to extract genomic DNA from cell pellets, and spectrophotometry was used to check the quantity and purity of the genomic DNA. The immunoSEQ multiplex PCR assay was used to amplify TCR Vbeta CDR3 regions. Sequencing of amplicons was performed on the Illumina HiSeq platform. The retrieved sequences were 87 nucleotides long and included the CDR3 region. As for the original processing: A clonotype was defined as a unique productive TCR Vbeta nucleotide sequence, quantified by productive template frequency from ImmunoSEQ Analyzer V3.0. Expanded clonotypes were defined using a threshold set at the top 5th percentile of each repertoire ranked by frequency. Repertoire overlap was calculated as Chao-Jaccard using the R package fossil and displayed by nonmetric multidimensional scaling using the R package MASS. TCRdb retrieved this table from immuneACCESS and kept in-frame rearrangements only. Not all clones are present; in checked studies, unresolved V genes account for under half, and no reason is known for the remainder. Clonal size and the V and J genes are those of that table, whereas D and trimming came from the DNA. The sample includes tens of thousands of clones, with approximately 84% observed a single time. Around 1.5% of the sample goes to the ten largest clones.

Recombination connected TRBV20-1 to TRBJ2-5; the D gene assignment is ambiguous. Sequenced: memory CD4+ T cells from blood. In light of the paper, this sample's cell subset or site label describes: total memory CD4 T cells sorted directly ex vivo, unstimulated. The TCR originated in a human donor in good health. CDR3 protein: CSASNQETQYF. The base sequence is TGCAGTGCTTCGAACCAAGAGACCCAGTACTTC.